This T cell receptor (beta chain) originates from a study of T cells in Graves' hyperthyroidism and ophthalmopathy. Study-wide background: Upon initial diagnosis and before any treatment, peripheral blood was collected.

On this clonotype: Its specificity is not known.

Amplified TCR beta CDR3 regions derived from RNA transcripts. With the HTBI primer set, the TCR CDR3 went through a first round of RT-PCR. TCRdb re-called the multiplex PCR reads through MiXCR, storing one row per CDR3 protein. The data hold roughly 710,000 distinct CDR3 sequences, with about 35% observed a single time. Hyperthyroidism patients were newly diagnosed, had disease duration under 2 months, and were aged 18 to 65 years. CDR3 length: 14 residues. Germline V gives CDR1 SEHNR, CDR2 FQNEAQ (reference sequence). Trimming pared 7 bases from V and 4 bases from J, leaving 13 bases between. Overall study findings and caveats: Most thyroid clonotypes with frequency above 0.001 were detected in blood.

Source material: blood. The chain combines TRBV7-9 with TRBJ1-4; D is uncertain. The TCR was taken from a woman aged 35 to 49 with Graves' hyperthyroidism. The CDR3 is CASNEISLNEKLFF. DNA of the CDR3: TGTGCCAGCAATGAGATCTCCCTTAATGAAAAACTGTTTTTT.